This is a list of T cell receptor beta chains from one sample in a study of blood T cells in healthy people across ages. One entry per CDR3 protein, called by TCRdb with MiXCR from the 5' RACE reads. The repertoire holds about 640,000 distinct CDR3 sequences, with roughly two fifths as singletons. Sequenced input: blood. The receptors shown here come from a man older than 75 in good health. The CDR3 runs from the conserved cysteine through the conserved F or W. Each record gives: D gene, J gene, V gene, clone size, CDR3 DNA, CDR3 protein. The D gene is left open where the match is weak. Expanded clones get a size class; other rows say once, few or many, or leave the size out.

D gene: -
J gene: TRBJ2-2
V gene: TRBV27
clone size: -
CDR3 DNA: TGTGCCAGCAGTGGCCCCGCCAAGCTGTTTTTT
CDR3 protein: CASSGPAKLFF

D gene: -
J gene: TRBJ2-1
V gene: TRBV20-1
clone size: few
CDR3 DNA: TGCAGTGCTAAGAGCAGGCGGGGCTCCTACAATGAGCAGTTCTTC
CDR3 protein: CSAKSRRGSYNEQFF

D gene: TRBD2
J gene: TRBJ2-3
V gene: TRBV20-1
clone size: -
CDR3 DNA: TGCAGTGCTAGAAAGGGCCCACTAGCGGGGGCACTTAAGGGGACAGATACGCAGTATTTT
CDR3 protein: CSARKGPLAGALKGTDTQYF

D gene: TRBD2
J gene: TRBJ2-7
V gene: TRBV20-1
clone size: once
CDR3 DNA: TGCAGTGCAACGTGGGGGGGGAGCTCCTACGAGCAGTACTTC
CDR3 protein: CSATWGGSSYEQYF

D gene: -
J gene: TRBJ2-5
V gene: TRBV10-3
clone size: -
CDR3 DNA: TGTGCCATCAGTGATTCAGGCGGCCAAGAGACCCAGTACTTC
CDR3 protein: CAISDSGGQETQYF

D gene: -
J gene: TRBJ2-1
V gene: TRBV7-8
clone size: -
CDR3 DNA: TGTGCCAGCAGCTTAGTCAGATCCTACAATGAGCAGTTCTTC
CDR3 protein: CASSLVRSYNEQFF

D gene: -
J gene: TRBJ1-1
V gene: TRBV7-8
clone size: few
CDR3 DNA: TGTGCCAGCAGCTTAGTAACAGTTAACACTGAAGCTTTCTTT
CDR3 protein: CASSLVTVNTEAFF

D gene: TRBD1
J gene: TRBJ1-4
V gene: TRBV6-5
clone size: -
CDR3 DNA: TGTGCCAGCAGTTACACAGACGACAGGGGAGGTCGTGAAAAACTGTTTTTT
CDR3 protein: CASSYTDDRGGREKLFF

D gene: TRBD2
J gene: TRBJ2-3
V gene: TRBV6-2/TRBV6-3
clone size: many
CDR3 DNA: TGTGCCAGCAGTTACCTTCGGCCTAGCGGGAACCCCCGGGCAGATACGCAGTATTTT
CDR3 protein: CASSYLRPSGNPRADTQYF

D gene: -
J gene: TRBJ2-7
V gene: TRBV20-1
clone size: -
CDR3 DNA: TGCAGTGCTAGAGGGGTCCTCCCCTACGAGCAGTACTTC
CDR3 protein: CSARGVLPYEQYF

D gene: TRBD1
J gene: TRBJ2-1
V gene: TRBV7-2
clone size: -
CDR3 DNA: TGTGCCAGCAGCTCATACGGGACAGGGTGGGGTAATGAGCAGTTCTTC
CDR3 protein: CASSSYGTGWGNEQFF

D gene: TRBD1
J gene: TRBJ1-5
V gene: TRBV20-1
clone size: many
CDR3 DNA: TGCAGTGCTAGAGCCAGGGGGCTTAGCAATCAGCCCCAGCATTTT
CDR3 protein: CSARARGLSNQPQHF

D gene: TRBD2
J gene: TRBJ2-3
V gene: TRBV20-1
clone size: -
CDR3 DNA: TGCAGTGCTAGAGTCAGCGGGAGGGCCTTAACAGATACGCAGTATTTT
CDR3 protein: CSARVSGRALTDTQYF

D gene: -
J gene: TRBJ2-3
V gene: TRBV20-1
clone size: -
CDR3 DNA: TGCAGTGCTAGAGACCCGACAACTAGCACAGATACGCAGTATTTT
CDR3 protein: CSARDPTTSTDTQYF

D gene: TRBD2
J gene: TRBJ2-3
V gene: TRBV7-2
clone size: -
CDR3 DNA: TGTGCCAGCAGCTTAGACGGGGGGGCTGGGGGTACGCAGTATTTT
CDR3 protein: CASSLDGGAGGTQYF

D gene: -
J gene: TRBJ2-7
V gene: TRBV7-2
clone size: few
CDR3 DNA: TGTGCCAGCAGCCCCGGCGGGTACACATCCTACGAGCAGTACTTC
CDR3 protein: CASSPGGYTSYEQYF

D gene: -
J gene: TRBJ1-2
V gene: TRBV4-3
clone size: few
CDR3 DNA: TGCGCCAGCAGCCAGCCCCTACGCGGGGGTGCCGGGGCAACTGGCTACACCTTC
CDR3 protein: CASSQPLRGGAGATGYTF

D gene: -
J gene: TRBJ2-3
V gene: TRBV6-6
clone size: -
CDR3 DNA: TGTGCCAGCACCCTAGACAGGACCTCCACAGATACGCAGTATTTT
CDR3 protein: CASTLDRTSTDTQYF

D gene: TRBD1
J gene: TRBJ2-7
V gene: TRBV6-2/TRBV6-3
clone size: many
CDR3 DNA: TGTGCCAGCAGCACCTCGGGACAGGAGCTCTACGAGCAGTACTTC
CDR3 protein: CASSTSGQELYEQYF

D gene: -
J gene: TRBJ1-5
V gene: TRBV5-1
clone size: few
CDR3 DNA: TGCGCCAGCAGCTTGGAATCGGGGCAGCCCCAGCATTTT
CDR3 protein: CASSLESGQPQHF

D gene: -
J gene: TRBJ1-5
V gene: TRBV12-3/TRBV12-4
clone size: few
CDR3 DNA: TGTGCCAGCAGTTTCGCAGGAGGGATCAATCAGCCCCAGCATTTT
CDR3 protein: CASSFAGGINQPQHF